A selection of T cell receptor beta chains follows, all from one sample in a study of cytomegalovirus exposure and HLA in healthy donors. Using immunoSEQ multiplex PCR, the repertoire was profiled, and TCRdb retains in-frame clones only, with some absent. This sample has around 150,000 clones, with approximately 80% found just once. Sequencing used PBMCs. These receptor sequences come from a woman aged 35 to 49 in good health and CMV-seropositive. CDR3s include the opening cysteine and the closing phenylalanine or tryptophan. A D gene is named only where the DNA matches it firmly. Not all rows give a size; the values are once, few, many and, for expanded clones, a class.

V	J	size	D	DNA	CDR3
TRBV14	TRBJ1-6	NA	NA	TGTGCCAGCAGCCAATATAGGGGACAAAACCAATCACCCCTCCACTTT	CASSQYRGQNQSPLHF
TRBV7-9	TRBJ2-3	NA	NA	TGTGCCAGCAGTGGGGTGGACAGACCTACAGATACGCAGTATTTT	CASSGVDRPTDTQYF
TRBV4-3	TRBJ2-7	few	NA	TGCGCCAGCAGCCAAGATGGCCGAGGCTCCTACGAGCAGTACTTC	CASSQDGRGSYEQYF
TRBV4-3	TRBJ1-1	few	TRBD1	TGCGCCAGCAGCCAGGTGACAGGGAGTGCTGAAGCTTTCTTT	CASSQVTGSAEAFF
TRBV5-5	TRBJ2-7	NA	NA	TGTGCCAGCAGCTTGGAAGACAACCGGCAGTACTTC	CASSLEDNRQYF
TRBV5-1	TRBJ1-2	NA	NA	TGCGCCAGCAGCTTCGCAGAAGGCTACACCTTC	CASSFAEGYTF
TRBV30	TRBJ2-7	NA	NA	TGTGCCTGGAGTGCATCAGGGAAGCAGGCCTACGAGCAGTACTTC	CAWSASGKQAYEQYF
TRBV7-9	TRBJ1-2	NA	NA	TGTGCCAGCAGCTTAGTTGGGGGCGACTATGGCTACACCTTC	CASSLVGGDYGYTF
TRBV19	TRBJ1-1	NA	TRBD1	TGTGCCAGCAACCCACAGGGGGCTTCTATTACTGAAGCTTTCTTT	CASNPQGASITEAFF
TRBV2	TRBJ1-1	NA	NA	TGTGCCAGCAGTGTGCAGGGGAACACTGAAGCTTTCTTT	CASSVQGNTEAFF
TRBV7-9	TRBJ1-1	NA	TRBD1	TGTTCCAGCAGTCGTGGACAGGGCCAAGCTTTCTTT	CSSSRGQGQAFF
TRBV25-1	TRBJ2-1	NA	TRBD1	TGTGCCAGCGGGACAGCAACTTCTATCTACAATGAGCAGTTCTTC	CASGTATSIYNEQFF
TRBV4-1	TRBJ2-7	NA	TRBD2	TGCGCCAGCAGCCGACTACTAGCGGGGGGGAGTATCTACGAGCAGTACTTC	CASSRLLAGGSIYEQYF
TRBV7-9	TRBJ1-5	NA	TRBD1	TGTGCCAGCAGCGTCACAGGGGACACTCAGCCCCAGCATTTT	CASSVTGDTQPQHF
TRBV7-2	TRBJ2-5	few	NA	TGTGCCAGCAGCTTCGGACGGGGGGAGACCCAGTACTTC	CASSFGRGETQYF
TRBV6-1	TRBJ2-5	NA	NA	TGTGCCAGCAGTGAATTGGGCCAAACCTCTGAGCAGTACTTC	CASSELGQTSEQYF
TRBV29-1	TRBJ2-1	NA	TRBD2	TGCAGCGTTGAGCTGGGGACTAGCGGTCCTAATGAGCAGTTCTTC	CSVELGTSGPNEQFF
TRBV11-2	TRBJ2-6	NA	NA	TGTGCCAGCAGCCCGGACTATAACCGCATGGGAACTGGGGCCAACGTCCTGACTTTC	CASSPDYNRMGTGANVLTF
TRBV7-2	TRBJ2-3	NA	NA	TGTGCCAGCAGCTTAGGGCCCAAGGACATATCTAGCACAGATACGCAGTATTTT	CASSLGPKDISSTDTQYF
TRBV25-1	TRBJ2-5	few	TRBD1	TGTGCCAGCAGTGTCAGGGGGCTGTCCCAAGAGACCCAGTACTTC	CASSVRGLSQETQYF
TRBV18	TRBJ1-5	once	NA	TGTGCCAGCTCAAAATTCCGGGTGAGGGTCCCCCAGCCCCAGCATTTT	CASSKFRVRVPQPQHF
TRBV6-5	TRBJ1-5	NA	NA	TGTGCCAGCAGGACAGTCAATCAGCCCCAGCATTTT	CASRTVNQPQHF
TRBV7-9	TRBJ1-2	once	NA	TGTGCCAGCAGCTTAGCACTCCCTGTGGGCTACACCTTC	CASSLALPVGYTF
TRBV6-5	TRBJ1-4	NA	NA	TGTGCCAGCGGGGAGGGGTATGAAAAACTGTTTTTT	CASGEGYEKLFF
TRBV27	TRBJ1-4	NA	TRBD1	TGTGCCAGCAGACCCGGGACAGGGGTTCCTAATGAAAAACTGTTTTTT	CASRPGTGVPNEKLFF
TRBV30	TRBJ2-7	once	TRBD1	TGTGCCTGGACCTTACCGGGACAGGGCAACGAGCAGTACTTC	CAWTLPGQGNEQYF
TRBV6-6	TRBJ1-1	NA	NA	TGTGCCAGCAAGGGGGAATCGGCTAAAAACACTGAAGCTTTCTTT	CASKGESAKNTEAFF
TRBV18	TRBJ2-1	NA	NA	TGTGCCAGCTCACCCGGTGGGGACATATACAATGAGCAGTTCTTC	CASSPGGDIYNEQFF
TRBV7-6	TRBJ2-1	NA	NA	TGTGCCAGCAGCCAACAGGTTGGGAATGAGCAGTTCTTC	CASSQQVGNEQFF
TRBV30	TRBJ2-5	NA	TRBD2	TGTGCCTGGAGTGTAGGAACTAGCGGGTACCAAGAGACCCAGTACTTC	CAWSVGTSGYQETQYF
TRBV5-1	TRBJ2-5	NA	TRBD2	TGCGCCAGCAGCTTGGTCCCTAGCGGAGGTCGCAGGGAGACCCAGTACTTC	CASSLVPSGGRRETQYF
TRBV6-1	TRBJ2-5	NA	NA	TGTGCCAGCATCCGACAGCTCCAAGAGACCCAGTACTTC	CASIRQLQETQYF
TRBV9	TRBJ1-1	NA	NA	TGTGCCAGCAGCGTCCAGGGGCGTCGGCCTTTCTTT	CASSVQGRRPFF
TRBV2	TRBJ2-1	once	NA	TGTGCCAGCAACCTCCCCGGGACCTACAATGAGCAGTTCTTC	CASNLPGTYNEQFF
TRBV30	TRBJ1-2	NA	TRBD1	TGTGCCTGGAGTGATACAGGGGGCGGGTTTGGCTACACCTTC	CAWSDTGGGFGYTF
TRBV7-9	TRBJ2-7	once	NA	TGTTCCAGCAGCTTGGCAGACTACGAGCAGTACTTC	CSSSLADYEQYF
TRBV7-2	TRBJ1-5	once	TRBD1	TGTGCCAGCAGCTTAGTACAGGGGAGCAATCAGCCCCAGCATTTT	CASSLVQGSNQPQHF
TRBV9	TRBJ1-2	NA	NA	TGTGCCAGCAGCGTAAACGGGGAACCTTACTATGGCTACACCTTC	CASSVNGEPYYGYTF
TRBV6-6	TRBJ1-2	NA	NA	TGTGCCAGCAGGAGGGAGAAGACTTCTAACTATGGCTACACCTTC	CASRREKTSNYGYTF
TRBV4-2	TRBJ2-1	NA	TRBD2	TGTGCCAGCAGCCAAGATCGGGCGGGGAGCGGGAGTGAAGATGAGCAGTTCTTC	CASSQDRAGSGSEDEQFF
TRBV6-1	TRBJ2-7	NA	TRBD2	TGTGCCACATTGGGGGGGACCTCCTACGAGCAGTACTTC	CATLGGTSYEQYF
TRBV7-2	TRBJ2-1	NA	NA	TGTGCCAGCAGCTCCATCGCGAGTCCCGGCTCCTACAATGAGCAGTTCTTC	CASSSIASPGSYNEQFF
TRBV5-1	TRBJ2-3	NA	NA	TGCGCCAGCAGCTCGGGGTCTAGCACAGATACGCAGTATTTT	CASSSGSSTDTQYF
TRBV30	TRBJ1-2	NA	TRBD1	TGTGCCTGGATTCCGGGACAGGGGGCTCGAGGCTACACCTTC	CAWIPGQGARGYTF
TRBV4-3	TRBJ1-2	NA	TRBD1	TGCGCCAGCAGCCAACAGGGGGCTGGCTATGGCTACACCTTC	CASSQQGAGYGYTF
TRBV6-6	TRBJ2-7	NA	TRBD2	TGTGCCAGCAGAGGACTAGCGGGAGTATCTACCTACGAGCAGTACTTC	CASRGLAGVSTYEQYF
TRBV28	TRBJ2-7	NA	NA	TGTGCCAGCAGATCACAGGGCGCCTCCTACGAGCAGTACTTC	CASRSQGASYEQYF
TRBV5-1	TRBJ1-1	NA	NA	TGCGCCAGCAGCTTGGTGGGTGAGGGCACTGAAGCTTTCTTT	CASSLVGEGTEAFF
TRBV5-1	TRBJ1-1	once	TRBD1	TGCGCCAGCAGTCCTTTGGGACAGGAGAACACTGAAGCTTTCTTT	CASSPLGQENTEAFF
TRBV4-3	TRBJ2-7	NA	NA	TGCGCCAGCAGCCAAGATCGAGAAAACTCCTACGAGCAGTACTTC	CASSQDRENSYEQYF
TRBV5-8	TRBJ1-1	NA	TRBD1	TGTGCCAGCAGCACCCGGACAGGGTTTCGCGAAGCTTTCTTT	CASSTRTGFREAFF
TRBV6-5	TRBJ1-2	NA	NA	TGTGCCAGCAGCCAAGAGGGGGTAAACTATGGCTACACCTTC	CASSQEGVNYGYTF
TRBV19	TRBJ1-3	NA	NA	TGTGCCAGTAGTACAGCGTCTGGAAACACCATATATTTT	CASSTASGNTIYF
TRBV28	TRBJ1-2	NA	NA	TGTGCCAGCACTAGGGAGTCGTCCCCTAATGGCTACACCTTC	CASTRESSPNGYTF
TRBV7-2	TRBJ1-2	NA	NA	TGTGCCAGCAGCTTAAGCGCCATAGGAGGGCAAGCAGGAACTTATGGCTACACCTTC	CASSLSAIGGQAGTYGYTF
TRBV7-2	TRBJ1-6	once	TRBD1	TGTGCCAGCAGCTTGAGGCACACACAGGGGTCCTATAATTCACCCCTCCACTTT	CASSLRHTQGSYNSPLHF
TRBV30	TRBJ1-6	NA	NA	TGTGCCTGGAGTGTTCAGTCCTATAATTCACCCCTCCACTTT	CAWSVQSYNSPLHF
TRBV19	TRBJ2-7	NA	TRBD1	TGTGCCAGTAGTCCCCGGGACAGGGGCTCCTACGAGCAGTACTTC	CASSPRDRGSYEQYF
TRBV4-1	TRBJ2-5	NA	NA	TGCGCCAGCAGCCAAGTTACGGGGGGAGGGGGGGCTGAGACCCAGTACTTC	CASSQVTGGGGAETQYF